This T cell receptor beta chain stems from a study of T-cell memory formation after mild COVID-19. This CDR3 is 15 amino acids long. The germline V gene encodes CDR1 LGHNA and CDR2 YSLEER. Trimming removed 2 bases at V and 6 bases at J, with 16 bases between. TCRdb ran MiXCR on the 5' RACE reads and lists one entry per CDR3 protein. The repertoire includes about 200,000 distinct CDR3 sequences, 15% to 20% of them detected once, and about 2.4% sits in the top ten. Source material: PBMCs or a T cell subset sorted from them (not recorded which). The receptor comes from an adult woman who had mild COVID-19 (a few samples of this study predate the infection). Cell type and time point are not known. The chain joins TRBV4-3 to TRBJ1-2, with a tentative D call TRBD1 (6 bases). CDR3 DNA: TGCGCCAGCAGCCAACTCCAGGACAGTCGCCATGGCTACACCTTC. This gives the protein CASSQLQDSRHGYTF.